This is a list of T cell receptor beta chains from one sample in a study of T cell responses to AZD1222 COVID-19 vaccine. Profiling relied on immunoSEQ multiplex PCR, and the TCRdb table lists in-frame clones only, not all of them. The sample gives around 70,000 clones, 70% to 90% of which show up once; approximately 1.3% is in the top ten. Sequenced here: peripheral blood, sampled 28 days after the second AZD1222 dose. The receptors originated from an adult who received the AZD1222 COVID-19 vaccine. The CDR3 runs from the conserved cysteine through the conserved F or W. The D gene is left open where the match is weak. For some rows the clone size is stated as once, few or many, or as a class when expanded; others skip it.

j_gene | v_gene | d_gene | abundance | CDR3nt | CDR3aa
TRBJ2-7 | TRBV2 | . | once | TGTGCCACGGGCCGGGGGAGGACTGACTACGAGCAGTACTTC | CATGRGRTDYEQYF
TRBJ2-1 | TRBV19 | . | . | TGTGCCAGTAGTATAGTGGGGGGCGGCCCAGGAGAGGGTAATGAGCAGTTCTTC | CASSIVGGGPGEGNEQFF
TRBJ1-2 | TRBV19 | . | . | TGTGCCAGTAGTATAGTCTTTACAGGGATACGATCTAACTATGGCTACACCTTC | CASSIVFTGIRSNYGYTF
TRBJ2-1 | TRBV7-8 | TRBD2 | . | TGTGCCAGCAGCTTATTCGGACTAGCGGGAGGTATGCGAAATGAGCAGTTCTTC | CASSLFGLAGGMRNEQFF
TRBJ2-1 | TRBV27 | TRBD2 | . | TGTGCCAGCAGTTTAGGGGGGGTTGAGTACAATGAGCAGTTCTTC | CASSLGGVEYNEQFF
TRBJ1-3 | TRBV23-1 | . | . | TGCGCCAGCAGTCAATCAAAAAGGTGCGCTGGAAACACCATATATTTT | CASSQSKRCAGNTIYF
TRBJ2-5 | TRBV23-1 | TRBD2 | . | TGCGCCAGCAGTCAAGAGGGGAGGGCCGAAGAGACCCAGTACTTC | CASSQEGRAEETQYF
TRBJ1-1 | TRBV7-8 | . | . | TGTGCCAGCAGCTTTAGACAGTCGATGATGAACACTGAAGCTTTCTTT | CASSFRQSMMNTEAFF
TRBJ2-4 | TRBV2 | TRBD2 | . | TGTGCCAGCATGGGGAGGGGTTCTCCTCTCGCCAAAAACATTCAGTACTTC | CASMGRGSPLAKNIQYF
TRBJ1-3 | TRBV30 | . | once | TGTGCCTGGGCCGGCGGGCTATCTGGAAACACCATATATTTT | CAWAGGLSGNTIYF
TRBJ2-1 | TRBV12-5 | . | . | TGTGCTAGTGCCGCCAGGGAGAGCAATGAGCAGTTCTTC | CASAARESNEQFF
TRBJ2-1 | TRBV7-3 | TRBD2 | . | TGTGCCAGCAGCTTGACTAGCACCCATGAGCAGTTCTTC | CASSLTSTHEQFF
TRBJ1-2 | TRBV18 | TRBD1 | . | TGTGCCAGCTCACCTATCCCTCTTAGCGGGACAGGGCATGGCTACACCTTC | CASSPIPLSGTGHGYTF
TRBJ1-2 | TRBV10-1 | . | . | TGCGCCAGCAGCCACTTCAGGGGTAGTCACTATGGCTACACCTTC | CASSHFRGSHYGYTF
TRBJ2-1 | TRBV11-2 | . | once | TGTGCCAGCAGCTTAGGGGCCGAGAGCTCCTACAATGAGCAGTTCTTC | CASSLGAESSYNEQFF
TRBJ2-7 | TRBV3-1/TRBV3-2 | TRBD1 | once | TGTGCCAGCAGCCCAGGGACAGGGTATTCTAGTTACCCGTACGAGCAGTACTTC | CASSPGTGYSSYPYEQYF
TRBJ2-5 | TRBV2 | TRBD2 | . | TGTGCCAGCAGTGAAATGGGACTAGCGGGCCAAGAGACCCAGTACTTC | CASSEMGLAGQETQYF
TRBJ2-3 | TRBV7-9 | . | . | TGTGCCAGCAGCTTAGGCGGCACAGATACGCAGTATTTT | CASSLGGTDTQYF
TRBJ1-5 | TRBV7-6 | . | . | TGTGCCAGCAGCTTATCTCAGGGACAGCCCCAGCATTTT | CASSLSQGQPQHF
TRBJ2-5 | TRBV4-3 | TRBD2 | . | TGCGCCAGCAGCCAATTGACTAGCGGGATGGTGGAAGAGACCCAGTACTTC | CASSQLTSGMVEETQYF
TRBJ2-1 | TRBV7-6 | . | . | TGTGCCAGCAGCTTAGGTGATCTATACAATGAGCAGTTCTTC | CASSLGDLYNEQFF
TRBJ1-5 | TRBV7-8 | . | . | TGTGCCAGCAGCCGAAAGGAGAGAGGGCTTAGCAATCAGCCCCAGCATTTT | CASSRKERGLSNQPQHF
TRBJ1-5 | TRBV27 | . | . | TGTGCCAGCAGTTTACTAGCCCAGGGTAGCAATCAGCCCCAGCATTTT | CASSLLAQGSNQPQHF
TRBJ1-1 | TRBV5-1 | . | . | TGCGCCAGCAGCTTGGGGGTTGAAGCTTTCTTT | CASSLGVEAFF
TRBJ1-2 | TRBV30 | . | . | TGTGCCTGGAGTGTACGAGGACCTTATGGCTACACCTTC | CAWSVRGPYGYTF
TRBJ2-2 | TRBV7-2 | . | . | TGTGCCAGCAGCTTAGCGGTGTACGGGGGTGTCGGGGAGCTGTTTTTT | CASSLAVYGGVGELFF
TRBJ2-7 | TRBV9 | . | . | TGTGCCAGCAGCGTAGATGGGTACGAGCAGTACTTC | CASSVDGYEQYF
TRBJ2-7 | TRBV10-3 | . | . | TGTGCCATCAGTGAAGTAGGGGTCCACGAGCAGTACTTC | CAISEVGVHEQYF
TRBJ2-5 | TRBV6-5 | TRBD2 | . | TGTGCCAGTCCCAGGGACTACCCAATGGAGACCCAGTACTTC | CASPRDYPMETQYF
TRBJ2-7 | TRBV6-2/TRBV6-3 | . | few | TGTGCCAGCAGTTACCACGTGGAGCAGTACTTC | CASSYHVEQYF
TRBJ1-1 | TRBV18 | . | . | TGTGCCAGCTCACCCGGACGGGGGTCTGAAGCTTTCTTT | CASSPGRGSEAFF